Given below is one TCR beta chain in context. Method: immunoSEQ multiplex PCR; TCRdb's copy keeps in-frame clones and lacks some. The data hold about 120,000 clones, with approximately 88% observed a single time. These data belong to a study of control samples from healthy donors and cancer patients. The V end lost 0 bases, the J end lost 3 bases, and 12 bases lay between the germline ends. Germline assignment: CDR1 LGHNA and CDR2 YNFKEQ. The CDR3 length is 15 residues. The J gene is TRBJ2-7, the V gene TRBV4-2; the D call may be TRBD1 or TRBD2 (6 bases each). The clonotype was recovered from a man aged 50 to 60 in good health. Sequencing input: blood. CDR3 sequence reads: CASSQESGAGYEQYF. The CDR3 nucleotides read TGTGCCAGCAGCCAAGAGTCGGGGGCAGGCTACGAGCAGTACTTC.